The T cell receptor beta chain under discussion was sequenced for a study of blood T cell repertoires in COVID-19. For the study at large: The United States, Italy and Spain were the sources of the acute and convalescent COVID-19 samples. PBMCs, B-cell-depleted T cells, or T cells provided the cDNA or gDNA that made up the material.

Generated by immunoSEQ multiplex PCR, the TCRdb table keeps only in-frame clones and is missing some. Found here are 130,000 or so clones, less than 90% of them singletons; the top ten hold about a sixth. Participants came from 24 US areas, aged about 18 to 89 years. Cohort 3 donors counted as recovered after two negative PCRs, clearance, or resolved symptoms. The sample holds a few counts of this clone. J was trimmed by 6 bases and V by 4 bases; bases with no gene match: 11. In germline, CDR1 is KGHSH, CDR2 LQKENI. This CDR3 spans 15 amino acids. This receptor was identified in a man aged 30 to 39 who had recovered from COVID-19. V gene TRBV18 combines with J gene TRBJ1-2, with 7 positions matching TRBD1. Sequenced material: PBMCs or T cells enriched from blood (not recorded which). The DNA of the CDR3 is TGTGCCAGCTCACTAGATACAGGGGATTACCATGGCTACACCTTC. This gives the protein CASSLDTGDYHGYTF.